The 5 T cell receptor beta chains listed next were all sequenced from one sample in a study of cytomegalovirus exposure and HLA in healthy donors. The primer mix had 60 Vbeta and 13 Jbeta primers. The repertoire was sequenced with immunoSEQ multiplex PCR; TCRdb's copy has only in-frame clones and lacks some. The sample consists of fewer than 80,000 clones, about 65% of them appearing once. The specimen was PBMCs. The receptors derive from a man between 50 and 59 years old in good health and CMV-seropositive.

The chain recombines TRBV9 with TRBJ1-1; 11 bases map to TRBD1. The trim removed 4 bases at V and 6 bases at J, leaving 11 bases unmatched. The CDR3 runs 16 residues. CDR1 is SGDLS, CDR2 YYNGEE, per germline. CDR3 nucleotide sequence: TGTGCCAGCAGCCTAGGGACAGGGGGGGTGTTGGCTGAAGCTTTCTTT. It yields the protein CASSLGTGGVLAEAFF.

J is TRBJ1-2 and V is TRBV5-4; D is perhaps TRBD1 (6 bases). V lost 0 bases and J lost 2, with 11 bases in between. Germline V gene lookup returns CDR1 SGHNT and CDR2 YYREEE (reference sequence). The CDR3 length is 15 residues. The CDR3 DNA sequence: TGTGCCAGCAGCTTGGCCCAGGGGTCGAACTATGGCTACACCTTC. It is translated as CASSLAQGSNYGYTF.

V and J are TRBV5-1 and TRBJ1-2; maybe TRBD1 (6 bases). The CDR3 runs to 12 residues. Germline lookup yields CDR1 SGHRS and CDR2 YFSETQ. The ends were cut back, 2 bases at V and 8 bases at J, with 10 bases in the middle. The CDR3 spells CASSLQGGGYTF. Written as DNA, the CDR3 is TGCGCCAGCAGCTTACAGGGCGGAGGCTACACCTTC.

The rearrangement uses TRBV25-1 and TRBJ1-2; D not certain. Trimming stripped 5 bases from V and 1 base from J, with 8 bases between. This CDR3 region has 13 residues. Looked up from germline, CDR1 is MGHDK and CDR2 is SYGVNS. CDR3 coding DNA: TGTGCCAGCAGTCCAGGTAGTAACTATGGCTACACCTTC. It is translated as CASSPGSNYGYTF.

J is TRBJ1-5 and V is TRBV6-1; D is ambiguous. Per the germline V gene, CDR1 is MNHNS and CDR2 is SASEGT. Trimming took 2 bases from V and 0 from J, leaving 8 bases between them. CDR3 length: 15 residues. The CDR3 protein is CASSERQVSNQPQHF. The CDR3 DNA reads as TGTGCCAGCAGTGAACGGCAGGTTAGCAATCAGCCCCAGCATTTT.